The 24 T cell receptor beta chains in this list originate from one sample, sequenced in a study of cytomegalovirus exposure and HLA in healthy donors (dated by TCRdb to 2016 to 2017). Library preparation employed the immunoSEQ multiplex PCR assay. The table was pulled from immuneACCESS by TCRdb, which kept in-frame rearrangements only. Such tables lose some clones; where checked, under half of the loss comes from unresolved V genes, and the rest has no known cause. A total of 200,000 to 250,000 clones appear in this sample, around 90% of them only once. The ten top clones hold 2% of the sample. The sample consisted of PBMCs. These receptors were taken from a woman aged 18-29 years in good health and CMV-seropositive.

The chain links TRBV28 to TRBJ1-1; tentatively, D is TRBD1 (5 bases). The CDR3 has 13 amino acids. The V end was cut by 5 bases, the J end by 5 bases, with 12 bases between. In germline, CDR1 is MDHEN, CDR2 SYDVKM. The CDR3: CASSPEGATEAFF. CDR3 sequence (DNA): TGTGCCAGCAGTCCGGAAGGGGCGACTGAAGCTTTCTTT.

This clone was picked up one time. This chain joins TRBV6-5 and TRBJ2-3; D possibly corresponds to TRBD2 (6 bases). The CDR3 runs 15 residues. The germline CDR1 and CDR2 sequences are MNHEY and SVGAGI. V was trimmed by 6 bases and J by 1 base, leaving 14 bases between them. CDR3 coding DNA: TGTGCCAGCAGGACACCGGGACTTGGCACAGATACGCAGTATTTT. This codes for CASRTPGLGTDTQYF.

This clone was seen only once. Here the CDR3 DNA reads TGTGCCAGGAGAATAATGACAGGGCCCTCCTACGAGCAGTACTTC. It translates to CARRIMTGPSYEQYF. This chain links TRBV28 with TRBJ2-7; TRBD1 aligns across 7 bases. This CDR3 is 15 amino acids long. Trimming at V came to 9 bases and at J to 0 bases, leaving 11 bases not matched to a gene. Germline V gene lookup returns CDR1 MDHEN and CDR2 SYDVKM.

V usage is TRBV27 and J usage is TRBJ2-7; the match to TRBD1 covers 9 bases. The CDR3 is 14 residues long. Germline V gene data show CDR1 as MNHEY and CDR2 as SMNVEV (reference sequence). Trimming cost V 5 bases and J 4 bases; bases outside gene matches: 6. CDR3 sequence reads: CASSITTGGYEQYF. As DNA, the CDR3 is TGTGCCAGCAGTATAACGACAGGGGGATACGAGCAGTACTTC.

V is TRBV30 and J is TRBJ2-2; 9 nucleotides agree with TRBD1. V was clipped by 3 bases and J by 4 bases; unmatched bases: 6. Germline values: CDR1 GTSNPN, CDR2 SVGIG (reference sequence). The CDR3 is 15 amino acids. The CDR3 loop is CAWRTQGASTGELFF. The CDR3 nucleotides read TGTGCCTGGAGAACACAGGGGGCGAGCACCGGGGAGCTGTTTTTT.

The chain uses TRBV15 and TRBJ1-1, with a tentative D call TRBD1 (5 bases). The V end lost 3 bases, the J end lost 8 bases, and 13 bases lay between the germline ends. Germline V gives CDR1 LNHNV, CDR2 YYDKDF (reference sequence). The length of the CDR3 is 13 residues. The CDR3 sequence is CATSRTRAVEAFF. The CDR3 DNA is TGTGCCACCAGCAGGACCAGGGCCGTGGAAGCTTTCTTT.

The chain uses TRBV9 and TRBJ1-1, with no clear D. Germline assignment: CDR1 SGDLS and CDR2 YYNGEE. This CDR3 has 14 amino acids. V lost 6 bases and J lost 1, with 13 bases in between. Here the CDR3 DNA reads TGTGCCAGCACTTTGGAGCTTACGAACACTGAAGCTTTCTTT. Translation: CASTLELTNTEAFF.

This clone was picked up one time. The chain is built from TRBV7-6 and TRBJ2-1; unclear D gene. Trimming pared 5 bases from V and 12 bases from J, leaving 14 bases between. This CDR3 is 12 amino acids long. In germline, CDR1 is SGHVS, CDR2 FNYEAQ. The CDR3 coding sequence is TGTGCCAGCAGCCCAGGCCAGGATTGGCAGTTCTTC. This codes for CASSPGQDWQFF. Using reference TRBV7-6 and TRBJ2-1 for the parts outside the CDR3, the full variable domain is GAGVSQSPRYKVTKRGQDVALRCDPISGHVSLYWYRQALGQGPEFLTYFNYEAQQDKSGLPNDRFSAERPEGSISTLTIQRTEQRDSAMYRCASSPGQDWQFFGPGTRLTVL.

The rearrangement uses TRBV6-5 and TRBJ1-1; TRBD1 is a possible D gene (5 bases). Trimming left V 1 base short and J 10 bases short, with 16 bases between. This CDR3 is built from 14 residues. The germline V gene has CDR1 MNHEY and CDR2 SVGAGI. Here the CDR3 DNA reads TGTGCCAGCAGTTACTTATCAGGGCCCGTCGTAGCTTTCTTT. Encoded protein: CASSYLSGPVVAFF.

This clone was counted once. The J gene is TRBJ1-1, the V gene TRBV9, with 7 positions matching TRBD1. The CDR3 loop spans 17 amino acids. Trimming cost V 5 bases and J 6 bases; bases outside gene matches: 19. CDR1 is SGDLS and CDR2 is YYNGEE in the germline V gene. The CDR3 loop reads CASRPRPVNRGAAEAFF. For the CDR3, the DNA is TGTGCCAGCAGGCCTCGCCCTGTGAACAGGGGCGCCGCTGAAGCTTTCTTT.

This rearrangement joins TRBV28 to TRBJ2-3; perhaps TRBD1 as D (6 bases). Germline V gene data show CDR1 as MDHEN and CDR2 as SYDVKM. V was clipped by 3 bases and J by 3 bases, with 25 bases between them. The CDR3 is made up of 19 amino acids. DNA for the CDR3: TGTGCCAGCAGTTTTTGGGCCGAGGGCAGGGGCCCCCAAACAGATACGCAGTATTTT. This encodes CASSFWAEGRGPQTDTQYF.

The CDR3 bases are TGTGCCAGTAGAACAACAGACAATCAGCCCCAGCATTTT. Its translation: CASRTTDNQPQHF. The rearrangement uses TRBV19 and TRBJ1-5, with no clear D. The V end was cut by 6 bases, the J end by 3 bases, with 9 bases between. Per the germline V gene, CDR1 is LNHDA and CDR2 is SQIVND (reference sequence). This CDR3 is 13 amino acids long.

The chain combines TRBV2 with TRBJ1-1, with 11 positions matching TRBD1. V shed 6 bases, J shed 0 bases, and the junction held 9 bases outside the gene matches. Germline CDR1 SNHLY, CDR2 FYNNEI. CDR3 length: 17 amino acids. This chain's CDR3 is CASSAGQGAGMNTEAFF. CDR3 nucleotide sequence: TGTGCCAGCAGCGCCGGACAGGGGGCTGGCATGAACACTGAAGCTTTCTTT.

This chain joins TRBV18 and TRBJ2-5; 10 bases are a match to TRBD2. Germline trimming cut 4 bases from V and 5 bases from J; bases unmatched to any gene: 4. Germline V gives CDR1 KGHSH, CDR2 LQKENI. This CDR3 region has 14 residues. As DNA, the CDR3 is TGTGCCAGCTCACAGGGGACTAGCGAGGAGACCCAGTACTTC. As protein: CASSQGTSEETQYF. The whole variable domain, filled in from reference TRBV18 and TRBJ2-5, reads NAGVMQNPRHLVRRRGQEARLRCSPMKGHSHVYWYRQLPEEGLKFMVYLQKENIIDESGMPKERFSAEFPKEGPSILRIQQVVRGDSAAYFCASSQGTSEETQYFGPGTRLLVL.

This sequence joins TRBV4-1 and TRBJ2-3, with 9 bases matching TRBD2. The CDR3 is 15 amino acids. Trimming took 0 bases from V and 4 from J; bases not matched to a gene: 2. In germline, CDR1 is MGHRA, CDR2 YSYEKL. CDR3 nucleotide sequence: TGCGCCAGCAGCCAAGAGGGGACTAGCCCAGATACGCAGTATTTT. Protein: CASSQEGTSPDTQYF.

The V call is TRBV7-9, the J call TRBJ2-7; 9 bases are a match to TRBD2. CDR3 length: 13 amino acids. Germline V CDR1 and CDR2: SEHNR, FQNEAQ (reference sequence). The CDR3 spells CASSLVPREGLLV. The CDR3 DNA sequence: TGTGCCAGCAGCTTAGTTCCGCGGGAGGGCCTCCTCGTC.

The chain uses TRBV19 and TRBJ2-3; tentative D call: TRBD2 (6 bases). This CDR3 contains 14 residues. V was shortened by 5 bases and J by 6 bases, with 15 bases between the two germline ends. CDR1 and CDR2 (germline): LNHDA, SQIVND (reference sequence). The CDR3 loop reads CASSPGTLRDTQYF. CDR3 DNA sequence: TGTGCCAGTAGTCCCGGGACTCTCCGGGATACGCAGTATTTT. Full variable domain (outside the CDR3, taken from reference TRBV19 and TRBJ2-3): DGGITQSPKYLFRKEGQNVTLSCEQNLNHDAMYWYRQDPGQGLRLIYYSQIVNDFQKGDIAEGYSVSREKKESFPLTVTSAQKNPTAFYLCASSPGTLRDTQYFGPGTRLTVL.

J is TRBJ2-5 and V is TRBV27; D is undetermined. The CDR3 consists of 11 residues. V shed 7 bases and J shed 4 bases, with 7 bases lying between them. The germline CDR1 and CDR2 sequences are MNHEY and SMNVEV (reference sequence). The CDR3 spells CASMRRETQYF. CDR3 bases: TGTGCCAGCATGAGGAGAGAGACCCAGTACTTC.

In its sample, this clone was seen a few times. This chain connects TRBV5-1 to TRBJ2-1, with 11 bases identical to TRBD2. CDR3 length: 16 residues. With V trimmed by 2 bases and J by 6 bases, 7 bases remained unmatched. Germline V gives CDR1 SGHRS, CDR2 YFSETQ. The CDR3, as DNA: TGCGCCAGCAGCTTCATAGCGGGAGGGGGTATCAATGAGCAGTTCTTC. Protein: CASSFIAGGGINEQFF.

The chain is built from TRBV18 and TRBJ1-5; no clear D. Trimming removed 4 bases from V and 5 bases from J, with 9 bases in between. Germline V CDR1 and CDR2: KGHSH, LQKENI. The CDR3 consists of 13 residues. The CDR3 loop is CASSRARDQPQHF. The CDR3 DNA sequence: TGTGCCAGCTCACGGGCCAGAGATCAGCCCCAGCATTTT.

The chain carries TRBV6-5 and TRBJ1-1; weak D call: TRBD1 (5 bases). This CDR3 has 15 residues. The V and J ends lost 0 bases and 0 bases respectively, with 8 bases between them. CDR1 MNHEY and CDR2 SVGAGI come from the germline V gene. The CDR3 bases are TGTGCCAGCAGTTACTCTGGGGCATTGAACACTGAAGCTTTCTTT. It codes for CASSYSGALNTEAFF.

V gene TRBV15 combines with J gene TRBJ2-7; perhaps TRBD2 as D (5 bases). Germline lookup yields CDR1 LNHNV and CDR2 YYDKDF (reference sequence). The CDR3 consists of 15 residues. V was cut by 1 base and J by 5 bases, with 15 bases left in between. CDR3 sequence reads: CATSRGRGIKDEQYF. As DNA, the CDR3 is TGTGCCACCAGCAGAGGAAGAGGGATCAAGGACGAGCAGTACTTC.

This chain connects TRBV6-1 to TRBJ1-2; D is ambiguous. The CDR3 runs 12 residues. Trimming cost V 4 bases and J 8 bases, with 11 bases left between them. Germline CDR1 and CDR2: MNHNS and SASEGT. CDR3 amino acids: CASSAPEEGYTF. CDR3 in DNA: TGTGCCAGCAGTGCCCCGGAGGAGGGCTACACCTTC.

This clone came up once. The chain is built from TRBV12-5 and TRBJ1-5; D not certain. The CDR3 spans 14 residues. The V end lost 7 bases, the J end lost 7 bases, and 17 bases lay between the germline ends. Germline CDR1 and CDR2: LGHNT and FRNRAP. The CDR3 sequence is CASALGMGKQPQHF. CDR3 bases: TGTGCTAGTGCCCTCGGGATGGGGAAACAGCCCCAGCATTTT. Filled out from reference TRBV12-5 and TRBJ1-5, the complete variable domain reads DARVTQTPRHKVTEMGQEVTMRCQPILGHNTVFWYRQTMMQGLELLAYFRNRAPLDDSGMPKDRFSAEMPDATLATLKIQPSEPRDSAVYFCASALGMGKQPQHFGDGTRLSIL.